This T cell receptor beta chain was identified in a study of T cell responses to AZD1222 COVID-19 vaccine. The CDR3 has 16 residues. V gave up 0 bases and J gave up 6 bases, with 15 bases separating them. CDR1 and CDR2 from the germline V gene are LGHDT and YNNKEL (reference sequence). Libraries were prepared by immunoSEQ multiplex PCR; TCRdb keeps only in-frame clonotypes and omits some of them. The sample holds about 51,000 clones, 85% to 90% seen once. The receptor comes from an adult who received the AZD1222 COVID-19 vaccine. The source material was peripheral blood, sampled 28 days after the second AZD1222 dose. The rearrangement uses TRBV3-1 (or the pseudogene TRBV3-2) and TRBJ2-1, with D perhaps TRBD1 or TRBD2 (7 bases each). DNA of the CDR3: TGTGCCAGCAGCCAAGATCTGACAGGGAGGGGCAATGAGCAGTTCTTC. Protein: CASSQDLTGRGNEQFF.